This is a list of T cell receptor beta chains from one sample in a study of blood T cells in healthy people across ages. TCRdb re-analysed the 5' RACE reads in MiXCR, keeping a single row per CDR3 protein. The data contain approximately 800,000 distinct CDR3 sequences, roughly 46% of them seen just once; the ten biggest clones take up 18%. The sample was blood. These receptors all come from a man older than 75 in good health. The CDR3 runs from the conserved cysteine through the conserved F or W. A D gene is named only where the DNA matches it firmly. Clone size is shown for a subset of rows, as once, few, many or a class of expanded clone.

-	-	TRBJ1-1	TRBV4-2	CASSLKDTAQEAFF	TGTGCCAGCAGCCTCAAAGACACGGCGCAAGAAGCTTTCTTT
-	TRBD2	TRBJ2-5	TRBV28	CASSKAGGRETQYF	TGTGCCAGCAGCAAAGCGGGGGGGCGAGAGACCCAGTACTTC
-	-	TRBJ2-1	TRBV6-1	CASSEEGRVNEQFF	TGTGCCAGCAGTGAAGAAGGCCGTGTCAATGAGCAGTTCTTC
few	TRBD1	TRBJ2-1	TRBV15	CATSRFPGQGLVGNEQFF	TGTGCCACCAGCAGATTCCCGGGACAGGGTTTGGTAGGCAATGAGCAGTTCTTC
-	-	TRBJ1-1	TRBV29-1	CSVGVSSNTEAFF	TGCAGCGTCGGTGTGTCATCGAACACTGAAGCTTTCTTT
-	-	TRBJ2-5	TRBV12-3/TRBV12-4	CASSPFQEAQYF	TGTGCCAGCAGTCCTTTCCAAGAGGCCCAGTACTTC
-	-	TRBJ2-1	TRBV5-1	CASIIGNGVGEQFF	TGCGCCAGCATCATCGGGAACGGGGTCGGTGAGCAGTTCTTC
once	-	TRBJ2-5	TRBV7-2	CASSLPARETQYF	TGTGCCAGCAGCTTACCCGCCAGGGAGACCCAGTACTTC
-	TRBD1	TRBJ2-1	TRBV29-1	CSVVDRGVDEQFF	TGCAGCGTTGTGGACAGGGGGGTGGATGAGCAGTTCTTC
few	TRBD1	TRBJ1-1	TRBV7-3	CASSLNPWTGAAPNTEAFF	TGTGCCAGCAGCTTAAATCCCTGGACAGGGGCCGCCCCGAACACTGAAGCTTTCTTT
few	TRBD2	TRBJ2-5	TRBV7-2	CASSLQAGVETQYF	TGTGCCAGCAGCTTACAAGCGGGAGTAGAGACCCAGTACTTC
many	-	TRBJ2-3	TRBV12-3/TRBV12-4	CASSLSSTDTQYF	TGTGCCAGCAGTTTATCTAGCACAGATACGCAGTATTTT
many	-	TRBJ1-2	TRBV6-2/TRBV6-3	CASTDRNYGYTF	TGTGCCAGCACCGACAGGAACTATGGCTACACCTTC
few	TRBD2	TRBJ2-7	TRBV10-3	CAIRPGYWEGEQYF	TGTGCCATCAGGCCGGGGTACTGGGAGGGAGAGCAGTACTTC
few	-	TRBJ2-4	TRBV10-3	CAISEPSGTVAKNIQYF	TGTGCCATCAGTGAGCCATCCGGGACGGTAGCCAAAAACATTCAGTACTTC
few	-	TRBJ1-4	TRBV5-1	CASSFRDNTNNEKLFF	TGCGCCAGCAGCTTCCGGGACAACACCAATAATGAAAAACTGTTTTTT
many	TRBD1	TRBJ2-1	TRBV12-3/TRBV12-4	CASSEGGFYNEQFF	TGTGCCAGCTCGGAAGGGGGCTTCTACAATGAGCAGTTCTTC
-	-	TRBJ1-4	TRBV2	CASSEDLRGNEKLFF	TGTGCCAGCAGTGAAGACCTACGAGGGAATGAAAAACTGTTTTTT
few	-	TRBJ2-7	TRBV12-3/TRBV12-4	CASSFFRAPTTYEQYF	TGTGCCAGCAGTTTTTTTCGGGCCCCGACGACCTACGAGCAGTACTTC
-	-	TRBJ1-1	TRBV29-1	CSVEGSSDTEAFF	TGCAGCGTTGAGGGCAGTTCGGACACTGAAGCTTTCTTT
-	-	TRBJ2-1	TRBV6-2/TRBV6-3	CASRLHGLRGRLLNEQFF	TGTGCCAGCAGATTACACGGCCTAAGGGGCCGCCTCCTCAATGAGCAGTTCTTC
-	-	TRBJ2-1	TRBV12-3/TRBV12-4	CASSLRIVPFYNEQFF	TGTGCCAGCAGCCTTAGGATAGTTCCTTTCTACAATGAGCAGTTCTTC
-	-	TRBJ2-1	TRBV6-5	CASSPNMVVGNEQFF	TGTGCCAGCAGTCCGAACATGGTCGTGGGGAATGAGCAGTTCTTC
-	TRBD1	TRBJ2-1	TRBV5-1	CASSPPGRQGNYNEQFF	TGCGCCAGCAGCCCACCGGGCCGACAGGGAAACTACAATGAGCAGTTCTTC
-	TRBD1	TRBJ2-1	TRBV15	CATSRRDRSYNEQFF	TGTGCCACCAGCAGACGGGACAGGTCCTACAATGAGCAGTTCTTC
-	-	TRBJ2-7	TRBV6-6	CASSLPEGWEQYF	TGTGCCAGCAGTCTTCCTGAGGGCTGGGAGCAGTACTTC
few	-	TRBJ2-7	TRBV5-1	CASSLGQRVEQYF	TGCGCCAGCAGCTTAGGACAGAGGGTAGAGCAGTACTTC